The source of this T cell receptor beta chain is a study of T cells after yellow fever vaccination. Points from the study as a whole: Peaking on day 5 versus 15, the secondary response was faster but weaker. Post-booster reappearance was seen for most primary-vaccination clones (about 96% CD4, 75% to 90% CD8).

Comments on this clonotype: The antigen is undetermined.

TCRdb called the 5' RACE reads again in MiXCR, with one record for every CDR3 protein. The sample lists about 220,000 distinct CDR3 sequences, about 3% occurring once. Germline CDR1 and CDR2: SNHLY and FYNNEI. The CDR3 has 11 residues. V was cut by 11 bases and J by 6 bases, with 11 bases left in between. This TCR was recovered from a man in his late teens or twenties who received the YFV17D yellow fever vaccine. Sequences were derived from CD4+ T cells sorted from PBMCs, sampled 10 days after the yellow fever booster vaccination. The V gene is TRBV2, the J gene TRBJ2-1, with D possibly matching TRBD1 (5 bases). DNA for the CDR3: TGTGCCCTGCAGACAGTCAATGAGCAGTTCTTC. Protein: CALQTVNEQFF.